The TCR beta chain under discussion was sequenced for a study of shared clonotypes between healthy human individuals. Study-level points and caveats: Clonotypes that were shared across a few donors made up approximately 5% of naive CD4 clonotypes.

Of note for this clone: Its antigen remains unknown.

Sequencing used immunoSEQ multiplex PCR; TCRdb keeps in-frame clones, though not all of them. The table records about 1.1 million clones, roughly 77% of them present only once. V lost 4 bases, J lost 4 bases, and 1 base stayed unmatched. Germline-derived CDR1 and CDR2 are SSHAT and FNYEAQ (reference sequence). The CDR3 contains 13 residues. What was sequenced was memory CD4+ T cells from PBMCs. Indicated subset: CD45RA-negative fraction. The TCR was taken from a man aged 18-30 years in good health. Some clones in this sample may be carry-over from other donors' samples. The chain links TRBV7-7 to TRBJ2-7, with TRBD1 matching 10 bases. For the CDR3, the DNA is TGTGCCAGCAGCTGGGACAGGGGTTACGAGCAGTACTTC. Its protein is CASSWDRGYEQYF.